One sample yielded the 9 T cell receptor beta chains listed below, sequenced in a study of CD8+ T cells in alopecia areata. Following RNA extraction, reverse transcription yielded cDNA that acted as the sequencing template. Generated by immunoSEQ multiplex PCR, the TCRdb table keeps only in-frame clones and is missing some. The sample contains approximately 91,000 clones, 35% to 50% of which appear only once. The specimen sequenced was CD4+ T cells sorted from blood. These TCRs come from a human donor with alopecia areata.

J is TRBJ2-5 and V is TRBV14, with a tentative D call TRBD1 (6 bases). CDR3 size: 15 residues. Germline CDR1 and CDR2: SGHDN and FVKESK. V lost 4 bases and J lost 5, with 17 bases in between. The CDR3 coding sequence is TGTGCCAGCAGCCGCAGCAGGGGCTGGGGGGAGACCCAGTACTTC. It encodes CASSRSRGWGETQYF.

This rearrangement joins TRBV4-3 to TRBJ1-1, with no clear D. There are 12 residues in the CDR3. Trimming shortened V by 5 bases and J by 7 bases, and 11 bases separated the two germline ends. From germline, CDR1 is LGHNA and CDR2 YSLEER. CDR3 nucleotides: TGCGCCAGCAGCGCTTCACAGAGTGAAGCTTTCTTT. This translates into CASSASQSEAFF.

V usage is TRBV14 and J usage is TRBJ2-1, with TRBD2 matching 8 bases. Trimming cost V 1 base and J 4 bases; bases outside gene matches: 9. CDR1 and CDR2 from the germline V gene are SGHDN and FVKESK. The CDR3 length is 17 residues. This CDR3 is CASSQASRGGWYNEQFF. The DNA of the CDR3 is TGTGCCAGCAGCCAAGCATCCCGGGGGGGCTGGTACAATGAGCAGTTCTTC.

J is TRBJ2-1 and V is TRBV11-2; D is uncertain. The CDR3 totals 13 residues. V gave up 5 bases and J gave up 2 bases, with 7 bases separating them. The germline gives CDR1 SGHAT, CDR2 FQNNGV. The CDR3 sequence: CASSPLTYNEQFF. CDR3 in DNA: TGTGCCAGCAGCCCCTTAACCTACAATGAGCAGTTCTTC.

This clone was found a few times. This sequence joins TRBV7-9 and TRBJ2-3; TRBD2 matches 13 bases. V lost 4 bases and J lost 4; bases outside the gene matches: 5. Germline loops: CDR1 SEHNR, CDR2 FQNEAQ (reference sequence). CDR3 length: 16 residues. CDR3 protein: CASSYSGLAGPDTQYF. CDR3 in DNA: TGTGCCAGCAGCTACTCGGGACTAGCGGGGCCAGATACGCAGTATTTT.

This clone has more than one count but fewer than ten. This chain uses TRBV7-9 with TRBJ2-1; 10 nucleotides match TRBD2. J was trimmed by 4 bases and V by 5 bases; bases with no gene match: 5. CDR1 and CDR2 from the germline V gene are SEHNR and FQNEAQ (reference sequence). This CDR3 has 15 amino acids. The chain's CDR3 is CASSRRLAGYNEQFF. As DNA, the CDR3 is TGTGCCAGCAGCCGGCGACTAGCGGGTTACAATGAGCAGTTCTTC.

The CDR3 region is CSVLARGEGTEAFF. DNA of the CDR3: TGCAGCGTCCTAGCCCGGGGGGAGGGGACTGAAGCTTTCTTT. The gene calls are TRBV29-1 and TRBJ1-1, with D perhaps TRBD1 (5 bases). Germline V gene lookup returns CDR1 SQVTM and CDR2 ANQGSEA. There are 14 residues in the CDR3. Between the trimmed V and J ends, which lost 6 bases and 5 bases, there was a span of 19 bases. Looking up the rest from reference TRBV29-1 and TRBJ1-1 gives the full variable domain: SAVISQKPSRDICQRGTSLTIQCQVDSQVTMMFWYRQQPGQSLTLIATANQGSEATYESGFVIDKFPISRPNLTFSTLTVSNMSPEDSSIYLCSVLARGEGTEAFFGQGTRLTVV.

The rearrangement joins TRBV29-1 to TRBJ1-1; D is undetermined. The V end was cut by 4 bases, the J end by 4 bases, with 10 bases between. Germline V gene sequence: CDR1 SQVTM, CDR2 ANQGSEA. The length of the CDR3 is 12 residues. The CDR3 nucleotides are TGCAGCGTTGCTGGTATGGGCACTGAAGCTTTCTTT. Amino acid sequence: CSVAGMGTEAFF. The variable domain in full, completed from reference TRBV29-1 and TRBJ1-1, reads SAVISQKPSRDICQRGTSLTIQCQVDSQVTMMFWYRQQPGQSLTLIATANQGSEATYESGFVIDKFPISRPNLTFSTLTVSNMSPEDSSIYLCSVAGMGTEAFFGQGTRLTVV.

This clone was counted only a few times. The chain is built from TRBV19 and TRBJ2-2; 9 bases align to TRBD1. V was clipped by 7 bases and J by 7 bases; unmatched bases: 10. The CDR3 contains 15 residues. Germline V gene sequence: CDR1 LNHDA, CDR2 SQIVND (reference sequence). CDR3 protein: CASTRGTGIGGELFF. The CDR3 bases are TGTGCCAGTACTCGAGGGACAGGGATCGGCGGGGAGCTGTTTTTT.